A single sample is the source of the 15 T cell receptor beta chains below, sequenced in a study of CD4 T cells in relation to SARS-CoV-2 and coronaviruses. TCRdb keeps only in-frame clones here, not all; method: immunoSEQ multiplex PCR. Found here are about 15,000 clones, just under 80% of them singletons; the top ten hold 15% to 20%. No antigens are known for them. Unexposed donor CD4+ T cells date from about 2011-2018, before the COVID-19 pandemic. Isolation of CD4+ T cells took place after less than twelve days in culture. The material sequenced was CD4+ T cells from PBMCs, cultured in vitro. These receptors were collected from a human donor in good health.

The chain joins TRBV11-2 to TRBJ1-1; D remains ambiguous. The CDR3 has 14 residues. CDR1 is SGHAT, CDR2 FQNNGV, per germline. The V gene lost 1 base and the J gene lost 0 bases, with 6 bases spanning the gap. The CDR3 reads CASSLAPLNTEAFF. CDR3 nucleotide sequence: TGTGCCAGCAGCTTAGCCCCGTTGAACACTGAAGCTTTCTTT.

This clone was counted a few times. J is TRBJ1-1 and V is TRBV7-9; possibly TRBD1 for D (5 bases). Trimming shortened V by 4 bases and J by 3 bases, and 18 bases separated the two germline ends. From germline, CDR1 is SEHNR and CDR2 FQNEAQ (reference sequence). This CDR3 has 16 amino acids. The DNA for the CDR3 is TGTGCCAGCAGCTCTAAGGGAGGGCCGGGGGACACTGAAGCTTTCTTT. It codes for CASSSKGGPGDTEAFF.

The chain combines TRBV5-1 with TRBJ2-5, with unresolved D. The CDR3 sequence is 12 residues long. The ends were cut back, 4 bases at V and 0 bases at J, with 4 bases in the middle. Germline V gene data show CDR1 as SGHRS and CDR2 as YFSETQ. The CDR3 loop is CASSVDQETQYF. In DNA form, the CDR3 reads TGCGCCAGCAGCGTGGACCAAGAGACCCAGTACTTC.

The V call is TRBV25-1, the J call TRBJ1-4, with D tentatively TRBD1 (6 bases). V lost 8 bases to trimming and J lost 8 bases, with 15 bases between them. Germline CDR1 MGHDK, CDR2 SYGVNS. The CDR3 has 13 amino acids. The CDR3 nucleotides are TGTGCCAGCCGCCGAGGGGGAGAAGAAAAACTGTTTTTT. It translates to CASRRGGEEKLFF.

The chain carries TRBV6-5 and TRBJ2-7; 12 bases fit TRBD2. The CDR3 contains 15 residues. J was trimmed by 4 bases and V by 6 bases; bases with no gene match: 7. Germline CDR1 and CDR2: MNHEY and SVGAGI. CDR3: CASSTSTSGSYEQYF. The CDR3, as DNA: TGTGCCAGCAGCACTTCGACTAGCGGGAGTTACGAGCAGTACTTC.

The chain employs TRBV11-2 and TRBJ1-4; a possible D gene is TRBD1 (6 bases). The ends were cut back, 5 bases at V and 6 bases at J, with 13 bases in the middle. The CDR3 totals 14 residues. CDR1 and CDR2 from the germline V gene are SGHAT and FQNNGV. CDR3 region: CASSPRGGDEKLFF. The CDR3 DNA is TGTGCCAGCAGCCCGCGAGGGGGAGATGAAAAACTGTTTTTT. Together with reference TRBV11-2 and TRBJ1-4, the CDR3 gives the full variable domain: EAGVAQSPRYKIIEKRQSVAFWCNPISGHATLYWYQQILGQGPKLLIQFQNNGVVDDSQLPKDRFSAERLKGVDSTLKIQPAKLEDSAVYLCASSPRGGDEKLFFGSGTQLSVL.

This rearrangement joins TRBV18 to TRBJ2-5; D not certain. The ends were cut back, 0 bases at V and 7 bases at J, with 9 bases in the middle. The CDR3 length is 13 residues. Looked up from germline, CDR1 is KGHSH and CDR2 is LQKENI. The CDR3 nucleotides are TGTGCCAGCTCACCACCGGCCGAATGGACCCAGTACTTC. Its protein is CASSPPAEWTQYF.

Only a few counts were recorded for this clone. The chain carries TRBV6-5 and TRBJ2-7; D not certain. The length of the CDR3 is 11 residues. Germline assignment: CDR1 MNHEY and CDR2 SVGAGI. Trimming took 8 bases from V and 1 from J, leaving 6 bases between them. CDR3 loop: CASSQSYEQYF. The CDR3 coding sequence is TGTGCCAGCTCTCAGTCCTACGAGCAGTACTTC.

This clone has just a few counts. This chain uses TRBV7-8 with TRBJ1-1; D is unresolved. Germline V gene data show CDR1 as SGHVS and CDR2 as FQNEAQ. The germline V and J ends were trimmed by 3 bases and 2 bases, with 4 bases remaining between them. CDR3 length: 12 residues. The CDR3: CASSFRNTEAFF. CDR3 nucleotides: TGTGCCAGCAGCTTCAGAAACACTGAAGCTTTCTTT.

The chain joins TRBV5-1 to TRBJ2-3; TRBD2 matches 7 bases. In germline, CDR1 is SGHRS, CDR2 YFSETQ. This CDR3 comprises 15 residues. The junction had 8 bases not matched to a gene; V was cut back by 0 bases and J by 7 bases. CDR3 amino acids: CASSLALVGGNTQYF. CDR3 nucleotides: TGCGCCAGCAGCTTGGCCCTAGTGGGGGGGAATACGCAGTATTTT.

CDR3 DNA: TGTGCCAGCAGTGAATTACGGAGGAGCGGGAGGGCTGAGGGAGAGACCCAGTACTTC. Amino acids: CASSELRRSGRAEGETQYF. This chain links TRBV6-1 with TRBJ2-5, with 10 bases lining up with TRBD2. The CDR3 has 19 amino acids. Germline V gene sequence: CDR1 MNHNS, CDR2 SASEGT. V gave up 2 bases and J gave up 4 bases; unmatched junction bases: 16.

The chain joins TRBV29-1 to TRBJ2-1, with 8 nucleotides matching TRBD2. The V gene end was trimmed by 8 bases and the J gene end by 1 base; junction bases not matched to a gene: 7. CDR3 size: 14 residues. Germline CDR1 is SQVTM and CDR2 is ANQGSEA. CDR3 in amino acids: CSYPGLGSYNEQFF. In DNA, the CDR3 is TGCAGCTACCCGGGACTAGGTTCCTACAATGAGCAGTTCTTC.

The genes are TRBV6-5 and TRBJ1-5, with unresolved D. The germline V and J ends were trimmed by 7 bases and 6 bases, with 13 bases remaining between them. CDR1 and CDR2 (germline): MNHEY, SVGAGI. The length of the CDR3 is 13 residues. The CDR3 nucleotides are TGTGCCAGCACCATCCTCCGGGGTCAGCCCCAGCATTTT. Its translation is CASTILRGQPQHF.

The chain joins TRBV30 to TRBJ1-1; D is possibly TRBD1 (6 bases). Trimming cost V 2 bases and J 3 bases, with 10 bases left between them. Germline V gene sequence: CDR1 GTSNPN, CDR2 SVGIG (reference sequence). The CDR3 is 13 residues long. The CDR3 coding sequence is TGTGCCTGGAGTCTTAGGGGGTACACTGAAGCTTTCTTT. It codes for CAWSLRGYTEAFF.

This chain connects TRBV10-3 to TRBJ2-2; D possibly corresponds to TRBD2 (7 bases). Germline values: CDR1 ENHRY, CDR2 SYGVKD. This CDR3 contains 14 residues. V was shortened by 8 bases and J by 4 bases, with 14 bases between the two germline ends. In DNA form, the CDR3 reads TGTGCCATCGGGAGGGGGGAGCGCACCGGGGAGCTGTTTTTT. It is translated as CAIGRGERTGELFF.